This T cell receptor (beta chain) was recovered during a study of molecular identifiers for immune sequencing clone quantification. Via MiXCR, TCRdb re-called the PCR reads, giving one row per CDR3 protein. The sample records over 600,000 distinct CDR3 sequences, roughly 21% being singletons. This clonotype was observed at least ten times. Germline CDR1 MNHEY, CDR2 SVGAGI. The CDR3 contains 15 residues. V was cut by 0 bases and J by 8 bases, with 14 bases left in between. This TCR was sampled from a human donor in good health. Some libraries in this study had Jurkat cell RNA spiked in. Sequencing input: naive CD8+ T cells from blood, with Jurkat cell RNA spiked in. Subset of the sample: FACS-sorted CD8+CD4-CCR7+CD45RA+ naive T cells. This chain connects TRBV6-5 to TRBJ2-1; D is possibly TRBD1 or TRBD2 (5 bases each). The DNA of the CDR3 is TGTGCCAGCAGTTACTCGTATGTAGGGACCGATGAGCAGTTCTTC. It specifies CASSYSYVGTDEQFF.